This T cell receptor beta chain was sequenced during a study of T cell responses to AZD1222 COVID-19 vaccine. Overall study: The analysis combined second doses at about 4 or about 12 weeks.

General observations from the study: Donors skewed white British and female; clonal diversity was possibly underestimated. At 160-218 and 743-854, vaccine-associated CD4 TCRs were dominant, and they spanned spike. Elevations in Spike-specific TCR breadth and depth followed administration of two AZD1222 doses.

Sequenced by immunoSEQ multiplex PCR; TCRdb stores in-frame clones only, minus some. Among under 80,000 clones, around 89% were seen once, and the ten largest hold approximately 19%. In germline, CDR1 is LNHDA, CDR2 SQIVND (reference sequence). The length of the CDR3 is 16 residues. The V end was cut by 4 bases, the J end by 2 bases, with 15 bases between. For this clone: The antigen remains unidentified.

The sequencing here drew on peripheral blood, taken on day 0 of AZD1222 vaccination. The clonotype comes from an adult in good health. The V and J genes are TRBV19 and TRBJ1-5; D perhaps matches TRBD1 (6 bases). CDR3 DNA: TGTGCCAGTAGTACAGCACAGGGAATGGGCAATCAGCCCCAGCATTTT. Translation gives CASSTAQGMGNQPQHF. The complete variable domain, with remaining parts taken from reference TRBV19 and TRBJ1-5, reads DGGITQSPKYLFRKEGQNVTLSCEQNLNHDAMYWYRQDPGQGLRLIYYSQIVNDFQKGDIAEGYSVSREKKESFPLTVTSAQKNPTAFYLCASSTAQGMGNQPQHFGDGTRLSIL.